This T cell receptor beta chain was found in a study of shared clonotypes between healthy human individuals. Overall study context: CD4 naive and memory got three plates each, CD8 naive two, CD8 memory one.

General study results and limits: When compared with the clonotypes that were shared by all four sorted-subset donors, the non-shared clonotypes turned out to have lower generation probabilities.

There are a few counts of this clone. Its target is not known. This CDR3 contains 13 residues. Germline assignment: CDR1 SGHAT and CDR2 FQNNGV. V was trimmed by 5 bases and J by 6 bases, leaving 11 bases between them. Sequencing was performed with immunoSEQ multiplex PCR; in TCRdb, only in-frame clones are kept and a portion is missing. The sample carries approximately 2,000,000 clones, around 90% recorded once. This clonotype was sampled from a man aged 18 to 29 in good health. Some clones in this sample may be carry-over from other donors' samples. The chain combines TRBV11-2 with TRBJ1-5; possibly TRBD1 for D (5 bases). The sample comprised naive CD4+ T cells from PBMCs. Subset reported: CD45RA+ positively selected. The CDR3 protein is CASSAGLGQPQHF. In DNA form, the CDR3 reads TGTGCCAGCAGCGCAGGGCTTGGTCAGCCCCAGCATTTT.